The rows below give T cell receptor beta chains drawn from one sample of a study of shared clonotypes between healthy human individuals. The repertoire was sequenced with immunoSEQ multiplex PCR; TCRdb's copy has only in-frame clones and lacks some. This table holds about 2.3 million clones, roughly 90% found once. The sample consisted of naive CD4+ T cells from PBMCs. These receptors were collected from a man between 18 and 29 years old in good health. Some clones in this sample may be carry-over from other donors' samples. Each CDR3 is given with its conserved first and last residue. The D gene is left open where the match is weak. The size of a clone is reported for some rows only, either as once, few or many, or as a class for expanded clones.

TRBV9,.,TRBJ1-1,.,CASSVVEANTEAFF,TGTGCCAGCAGCGTAGTCGAAGCGAACACTGAAGCTTTCTTT
TRBV25-1,.,TRBJ1-6,.,CASSFDRYSNSPLHF,TGTGCCAGCAGTTTCGACCGATACAGTAATTCACCCCTCCACTTT
TRBV28,.,TRBJ1-5,.,CASRRSSDQPQHF,TGTGCCAGCAGACGAAGTTCGGATCAGCCCCAGCATTTT
TRBV25-1,.,TRBJ1-1,few,CASSEQGNTEAFF,TGTGCCAGCAGTGAACAGGGGAACACTGAAGCTTTCTTT
TRBV27,.,TRBJ2-3,.,CASSLYVGSDTQYF,TGTGCCAGCAGTTTATACGTGGGATCCGATACGCAGTATTTT
TRBV7-9,TRBD2,TRBJ2-1,.,CASSAGLANEQFF,TGTGCCAGCAGCGCGGGACTAGCGAATGAGCAGTTCTTC
TRBV6-4,.,TRBJ2-1,.,CASSVKLTKNEQFF,TGTGCCAGCAGTGTCAAGTTAACTAAAAATGAGCAGTTCTTC
TRBV7-9,TRBD1,TRBJ2-3,.,CASSYPRTGEFWADTQYF,TGTGCCAGCAGCTACCCCCGGACAGGGGAGTTTTGGGCAGATACGCAGTATTTT
TRBV9,TRBD2,TRBJ2-3,once,CASSQGGLAGTDTQYF,TGTGCCAGCAGCCAGGGGGGACTAGCGGGGACAGATACGCAGTATTTT
TRBV28,.,TRBJ1-1,.,CASSFERATEAFF,TGTGCCAGCAGTTTCGAGAGGGCCACTGAAGCTTTCTTT
TRBV6-6,.,TRBJ2-3,.,CASSYSRVSSTDTQYF,TGTGCCAGCAGTTACTCCCGCGTGTCTAGCACAGATACGCAGTATTTT
TRBV7-2,TRBD1,TRBJ2-7,.,CASRKQGASYEQYF,TGTGCCAGCAGGAAACAGGGGGCCTCCTACGAGCAGTACTTC
TRBV11-1,.,TRBJ2-2,.,CASGLGANTGELFF,TGTGCCAGTGGGTTAGGGGCTAACACCGGGGAGCTGTTTTTT
TRBV30,.,TRBJ2-5,.,CAWMAGPETQYF,TGTGCCTGGATGGCCGGCCCCGAGACCCAGTACTTC
TRBV11-2,.,TRBJ2-5,.,CASSPGAFETQYF,TGTGCCAGCAGCCCGGGAGCCTTCGAGACCCAGTACTTC
TRBV5-1,.,TRBJ1-1,.,CASSKLGHLNTEAFF,TGCGCCAGCAGCAAGTTGGGACACCTGAACACTGAAGCTTTCTTT
TRBV20-1,.,TRBJ2-1,.,CSASRTNEQFF,TGCAGTGCTAGTAGGACCAATGAGCAGTTCTTC
TRBV5-1,TRBD1,TRBJ2-7,.,CASSLLFYRGLYSYEQYF,TGCGCCAGCAGCTTGTTGTTTTACAGGGGCCTTTATTCCTACGAGCAGTACTTC
TRBV21-1,.,TRBJ2-5,.,CASSKSWTHRETQYF,TGTGCCAGCAGCAAATCCTGGACCCACCGGGAGACCCAGTACTTC
TRBV27,TRBD1,TRBJ2-3,.,CASRDRRSRTQYF,TGTGCCAGCCGGGACAGGAGGTCACGTACGCAGTATTTT
TRBV28,TRBD1,TRBJ2-2,.,CASRRQGRGGELFF,TGTGCCAGCAGGCGACAGGGAAGGGGCGGGGAGCTGTTTTTT
TRBV30,TRBD2,TRBJ2-1,once,CAWSPVLAGGPFEQFF,TGTGCCTGGAGCCCCGTCCTAGCGGGAGGGCCCTTTGAGCAGTTCTTC
TRBV11-3,.,TRBJ2-7,once,CASSSFRGEQYF,TGTGCCAGCAGCTCCTTTCGCGGCGAGCAGTACTTC
TRBV9,.,TRBJ1-1,.,CASSVVGGGANTEAFF,TGTGCCAGCAGCGTAGTCGGAGGGGGAGCGAACACTGAAGCTTTCTTT
TRBV5-6,TRBD1,TRBJ1-5,.,CASSLADRENQPQHF,TGTGCCAGCAGCCTGGCGGACAGGGAAAATCAGCCCCAGCATTTT
TRBV5-5,.,TRBJ1-5,.,CASSLSGTGRGRHQPQHF,TGTGCCAGCAGCTTATCTGGCACAGGGAGAGGTCGGCATCAGCCCCAGCATTTT
TRBV25-1,.,TRBJ1-2,.,CARQRYGYTF,TGTGCCAGACAGCGCTATGGCTACACCTTC
TRBV20-1,.,TRBJ2-1,.,CSAGPYNEQFF,TGCAGTGCCGGTCCCTACAATGAGCAGTTCTTC
TRBV7-2,.,TRBJ2-7,.,CASSFGGTPYEQYF,TGTGCCAGCAGCTTCGGGGGAACCCCCTACGAGCAGTACTTC
TRBV28,.,TRBJ1-5,.,CASSPGGDQPQHF,TGTGCCAGCAGTCCTGGGGGGGATCAGCCCCAGCATTTT
TRBV11-2,TRBD2,TRBJ2-3,.,CASSLDPWTSGSRNTQYF,TGTGCCAGCAGCTTAGATCCCTGGACTAGCGGGAGTCGAAATACGCAGTATTTT
TRBV18,.,TRBJ1-3,.,CASSPSLDGNTIYF,TGTGCCAGCTCACCATCGCTCGATGGAAACACCATATATTTT
TRBV28,TRBD2,TRBJ2-7,once,CASSRQGWRESGGQYF,TGTGCCAGCAGCCGTCAAGGCTGGCGGGAGAGCGGCGGGCAGTACTTC
TRBV28,.,TRBJ1-5,.,CASTMGRFLNQPQHF,TGTGCCAGTACGATGGGACGGTTCCTTAATCAGCCCCAGCATTTT
TRBV7-9,TRBD1,TRBJ1-2,.,CASSLGDSPYGYTF,TGTGCCAGCAGCTTAGGGGACAGCCCCTATGGCTACACCTTC
TRBV6-5,.,TRBJ1-3,.,CASSRDRQLGTTIYF,TGTGCCAGCTCAAGGGATCGACAGCTTGGAACCACCATATATTTT
TRBV30,.,TRBJ1-5,.,CAWSVSAGNQPQHF,TGTGCCTGGAGTGTTTCGGCGGGCAATCAGCCCCAGCATTTT
TRBV2,TRBD2,TRBJ2-7,.,CASRLAESYEQYF,TGTGCCAGCAGGCTAGCGGAATCCTACGAGCAGTACTTC
TRBV5-1,.,TRBJ2-2,.,CASSLEVGELFF,TGCGCCAGCAGCTTGGAGGTCGGGGAGCTGTTTTTT
TRBV14,TRBD2,TRBJ2-1,.,CASSRLAGGVYNEQFF,TGTGCCAGCAGCCGACTAGCGGGAGGGGTCTACAATGAGCAGTTCTTC
TRBV11-3,.,TRBJ2-5,.,CASSLDTSQETQYF,TGTGCCAGCAGCTTAGATACTAGCCAAGAGACCCAGTACTTC
TRBV9,.,TRBJ2-3,.,CASSSGYTDTQYF,TGTGCCAGCAGTAGCGGATACACAGATACGCAGTATTTT
TRBV7-9,.,TRBJ2-7,.,CASSFEFLGGPHEQYF,TGTGCCAGCAGCTTCGAATTTTTGGGGGGGCCGCACGAGCAGTACTTC
TRBV19,.,TRBJ1-1,.,CASIGSVRTEAFF,TGTGCCAGTATTGGTTCGGTCCGGACTGAAGCTTTCTTT
TRBV7-6,TRBD2,TRBJ2-1,.,CASSLDWTSGSYNEQFF,TGTGCCAGCAGCTTAGATTGGACTAGCGGGTCCTACAATGAGCAGTTCTTC
TRBV7-9,TRBD1,TRBJ1-1,few,CASSHPDRGSTEAFF,TGTGCCAGCAGCCATCCTGACAGGGGTAGCACTGAAGCTTTCTTT
TRBV7-6,.,TRBJ2-7,.,CASSNAGLIHEQYF,TGTGCCAGCAGCAATGCAGGCCTTATCCACGAGCAGTACTTC
TRBV5-6,.,TRBJ1-5,.,CASSSQGRGNQPQHF,TGTGCCAGCAGCTCCCAGGGACGGGGCAATCAGCCCCAGCATTTT
TRBV28,.,TRBJ1-2,.,CASSQTGGYGYTF,TGTGCCAGCAGCCAAACCGGGGGCTATGGCTACACCTTC
TRBV7-9,.,TRBJ2-5,.,CASSLVRQETQYF,TGTGCCAGCAGCTTAGTACGGCAAGAGACCCAGTACTTC
TRBV14,TRBD1,TRBJ2-1,.,CASSGTGAVNEQFF,TGTGCCAGCAGCGGAACAGGGGCGGTCAATGAGCAGTTCTTC
TRBV18,.,TRBJ1-5,.,CASSPFSTGSLNQPQHF,TGTGCCAGCTCACCATTTTCGACAGGATCATTGAATCAGCCCCAGCATTTT
TRBV9,.,TRBJ1-3,few,CASSVTGIGNTIYF,TGTGCCAGCAGCGTAACAGGAATCGGAAACACCATATATTTT
TRBV7-2,.,TRBJ1-5,.,CASSQGAQPQHF,TGTGCCAGCAGCCAAGGGGCTCAGCCCCAGCATTTT
TRBV2,TRBD1,TRBJ2-7,.,CASRDRTGEGEQYF,TGTGCCAGCCGGGACAGGACAGGGGAAGGCGAGCAGTACTTC